This TCR beta chain was obtained from a study of T cell responses to AZD1222 COVID-19 vaccine. Pooled samples include second doses given at about 4 or 12 weeks. Using immunoSEQ multiplex PCR, the repertoire was profiled, and TCRdb retains in-frame clones only, with some absent. The sample includes roughly 120,000 clones, roughly 93% of them seen just once. This clone was counted a single time. The V gene's germline CDR1 is SGHDT and CDR2 YYEEEE. Trimming at V came to 4 bases and at J to 1 base, leaving 3 bases not matched to a gene. The CDR3 has 14 amino acids. The clonotype comes from an adult who received the AZD1222 COVID-19 vaccine. Sequencing used peripheral blood, obtained 28 days after the second AZD1222 dose. V is TRBV5-6 and J is TRBJ1-1; TRBD1 aligns across 8 bases. This chain's CDR3 is CASSATGENTEAFF. CDR3 nucleotide sequence: TGTGCCAGCAGCGCGACAGGGGAGAACACTGAAGCTTTCTTT.